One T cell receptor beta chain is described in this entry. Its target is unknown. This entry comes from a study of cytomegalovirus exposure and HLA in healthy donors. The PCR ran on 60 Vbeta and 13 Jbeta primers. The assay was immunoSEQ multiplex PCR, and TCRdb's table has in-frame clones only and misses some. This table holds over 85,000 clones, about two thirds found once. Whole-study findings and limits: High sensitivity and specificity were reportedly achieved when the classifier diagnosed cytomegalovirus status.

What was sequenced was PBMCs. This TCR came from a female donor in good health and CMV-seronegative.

CDR3 in DNA: TGTGCCTGGAGTCAAGACGACAGGGACTACAATGAGCAGTTCTTC. It encodes CAWSQDDRDYNEQFF. The V call is TRBV30, the J call TRBJ2-1; TRBD1 aligns across 7 bases. CDR1 is GTSNPN and CDR2 is SVGIG in the germline V gene (reference sequence). This CDR3 is built from 15 residues. Losses at the gene ends were 2 bases for V and 3 bases for J; bases not matched to a gene: 7.